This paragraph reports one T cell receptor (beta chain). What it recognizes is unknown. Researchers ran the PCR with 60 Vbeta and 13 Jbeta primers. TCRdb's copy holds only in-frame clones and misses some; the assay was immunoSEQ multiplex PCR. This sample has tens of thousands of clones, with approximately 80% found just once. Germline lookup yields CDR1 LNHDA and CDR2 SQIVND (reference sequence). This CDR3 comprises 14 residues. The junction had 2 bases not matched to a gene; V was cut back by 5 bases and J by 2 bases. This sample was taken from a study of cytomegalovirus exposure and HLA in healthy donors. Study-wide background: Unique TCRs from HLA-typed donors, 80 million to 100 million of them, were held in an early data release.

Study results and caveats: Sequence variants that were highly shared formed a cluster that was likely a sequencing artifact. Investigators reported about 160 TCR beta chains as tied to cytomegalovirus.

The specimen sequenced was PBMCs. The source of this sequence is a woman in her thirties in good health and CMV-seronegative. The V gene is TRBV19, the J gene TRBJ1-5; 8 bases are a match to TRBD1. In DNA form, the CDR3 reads TGTGCCAGTAGTGACAGGGGCGGCAATCAGCCCCAGCATTTT. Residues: CASSDRGGNQPQHF.